The clone carrying this T cell receptor beta chain was counted many times. Its target is not known. This CDR3 has 14 residues. Trimming left V 5 bases short and J 1 base short, with 9 bases between. The sample belongs to a study of human T cells and chemical hapten exposure. Each CDR3 protein gets one entry after TCRdb re-called the RACE reads with MiXCR. The table records some 400,000 distinct CDR3 sequences, approximately 5.1% of them present only once. Study-wide findings and caveats: Among TCRs, those above 1 in 1000 frequency were unaffected by DPC sensitization.

The sample's time point: patch test 1, 2 weeks after DPC sensitization. Treatment described: therapeutic diphenylcyclopropenone sensitization with weekly scalp DPC. This sequence originates from a woman in her forties or fifties with alopecia areata. Some clones in this sample may be carry-over from other donors' samples. The input for sequencing was whole blood, taken in connection with sensitization to the hapten diphenylcyclopropenone (DPC). V and J are TRBV12-3 or TRBV12-4 and TRBJ1-5; maybe TRBD1 (5 bases). For the CDR3, the DNA is TGTGCCAGCAGTAGGGGAGCAAGCAATCAGCCCCAGCATTTT. Protein: CASSRGASNQPQHF.